Listed below are T cell receptor beta chains from one sample, sequenced in a study of response to subunit inactivated influenza vaccine. TCRdb redid the calling of the RT-PCR reads with MiXCR, one entry per CDR3 protein. The top ten clones hold over 9% of a sample with approximately 290,000 distinct CDR3 sequences, over 20% of them seen once. Sequenced material: PBMCs from blood, taken about 20 months after vaccination. The receptor set was obtained from a man between 50 and 69 years old who received an inactivated influenza vaccine. CDR3s include the opening cysteine and the closing phenylalanine or tryptophan. The order of the fields is V gene, D gene, CDR3 length, J gene, clone size, CDR3 DNA, CDR3 protein. The D gene is left open where the match is weak. Size tells how often a clone was seen (once, few, many) or the class of an expanded clone, and some rows leave it out.

V: TRBV6-5
D: .
length: 11
J: TRBJ2-5
size: few
DNA: TGTGCCAGCGGGGTGCAAGAGACCCAGTACTTC
CDR3: CASGVQETQYF

V: TRBV28
D: TRBD1
length: 13
J: TRBJ2-7
size: .
DNA: TGTGCCAGCATCGGGACAGGGGGCTACGAGCAGTACTTC
CDR3: CASIGTGGYEQYF

V: TRBV6-1
D: .
length: 15
J: TRBJ1-2
size: few
DNA: TGTGCCAGCACCAAAAGACAGGCAACTAACTATGGCTACACCTTC
CDR3: CASTKRQATNYGYTF

V: TRBV28
D: .
length: 13
J: TRBJ1-1
size: many
DNA: TGTGCCAGCAGTTTTGACCTGACAGTGAGAGCTTTCTTT
CDR3: CASSFDLTVRAFF

V: TRBV29-1
D: TRBD2
length: 15
J: TRBJ2-2
size: few
DNA: TGCAGCGTAGGACTAGCGGATGTTAACACCGGGGAGCTGTTTTTT
CDR3: CSVGLADVNTGELFF

V: TRBV4-2
D: .
length: 15
J: TRBJ1-5
size: .
DNA: TGTGCCAGCAGCCTTAACAGGTATAGCAATCAGCCCCAGCATTTT
CDR3: CASSLNRYSNQPQHF

V: TRBV4-3
D: .
length: 13
J: TRBJ2-5
size: .
DNA: TGCGCCAGCAGCCGTGGGGGATCGGCCACCCAGTACTTC
CDR3: CASSRGGSATQYF

V: TRBV11-1
D: TRBD2
length: 18
J: TRBJ2-3
size: .
DNA: TGTGCCAGCAGCTTAGAGCGCGGGAGGCAACTAGTCACAGATACGCAGTATTTT
CDR3: CASSLERGRQLVTDTQYF

V: TRBV24-1
D: .
length: 14
J: TRBJ2-3
size: few
DNA: TGTGCCACCAGTGATATGGTAGTAGGAGGCACGCAGTATTTT
CDR3: CATSDMVVGGTQYF

V: TRBV5-1
D: TRBD1
length: 16
J: TRBJ2-5
size: .
DNA: TGCGCCAGCACCTGGTCCCAAGGGACAGCCCAAGAGACCCAGTACTTC
CDR3: CASTWSQGTAQETQYF

V: TRBV21-1
D: .
length: 16
J: TRBJ2-3
size: .
DNA: TGTGCCAGCAGCAACAGACAGGGGTTTTGCACAGATACGCAGTATTTT
CDR3: CASSNRQGFCTDTQYF

V: TRBV10-3
D: TRBD1
length: 13
J: TRBJ2-7
size: .
DNA: TGTGCCATCAGACAAGGACAGGGGTATGAGCAGTACTTC
CDR3: CAIRQGQGYEQYF

V: TRBV2
D: .
length: 13
J: TRBJ2-2
size: many
DNA: TGTGCCAGCAGAGAGGGCCCGGCCGGGGAGCTGTTTTTT
CDR3: CASREGPAGELFF

V: TRBV30
D: TRBD1
length: 15
J: TRBJ2-2
size: .
DNA: TGTGCCTGGAGTGTACTCAGGGGGCGCATCGGGGAGCTGTTTTTT
CDR3: CAWSVLRGRIGELFF

V: TRBV10-3
D: .
length: 15
J: TRBJ1-1
size: .
DNA: TGTGCCATCAGTGACCAGGGAGGCATGAACACTGAAGCTTTCTTT
CDR3: CAISDQGGMNTEAFF

V: TRBV5-4
D: .
length: 15
J: TRBJ2-2
size: few
DNA: TGTGCCAGCAGATTTATGGGACAACCCACCGGGGAGCTGTTTTTT
CDR3: CASRFMGQPTGELFF

V: TRBV7-2
D: .
length: 19
J: TRBJ2-2
size: .
DNA: TGTGCCAGCAGCTTACGCCCCCCCGGGGGTGGTGTTCACACCGGGGAGCTGTTTTTT
CDR3: CASSLRPPGGGVHTGELFF

V: TRBV9
D: .
length: 14
J: TRBJ1-1
size: .
DNA: TGTGCCAGCAGCGCCGAGTTGAGAGTACTCGGAGCTTTCTTT
CDR3: CASSAELRVLGAFF

V: TRBV19
D: .
length: 14
J: TRBJ1-5
size: few
DNA: TGTGCCAGTAGTTTCCAAAACAGTAATCAGCCCCAGCATTTT
CDR3: CASSFQNSNQPQHF

V: TRBV20-1
D: TRBD2
length: 13
J: TRBJ2-3
size: .
DNA: TGCAGTCCCCTAGCGGGAGGTGGAGATACGCAGTATTTT
CDR3: CSPLAGGGDTQYF

V: TRBV30
D: .
length: 15
J: TRBJ2-1
size: .
DNA: TGTGCCTGGAGTGTAGGGAGGAGCTCCTACAATGAGCAGTTCTTC
CDR3: CAWSVGRSSYNEQFF

V: TRBV5-1
D: .
length: 15
J: TRBJ1-2
size: .
DNA: TGCGCCAGCAGCTTGGTGACCACAAGTGGCTATGGCTACACCTTC
CDR3: CASSLVTTSGYGYTF

V: TRBV18
D: .
length: 14
J: TRBJ1-5
size: .
DNA: TGTGCCAGCTCACCTGTTCTAACTAATCAGCCCCAGCATTTT
CDR3: CASSPVLTNQPQHF

V: TRBV10-1
D: .
length: 14
J: TRBJ2-3
size: many
DNA: TGCGCCAGCAGTGACTCCGACAGCACAGATACGCAGTATTTT
CDR3: CASSDSDSTDTQYF

V: TRBV12-3/TRBV12-4
D: TRBD2
length: 14
J: TRBJ2-3
size: .
DNA: TGTGCCAGCAGACCCGAGACTAGCCCGGATACGCAGTATTTT
CDR3: CASRPETSPDTQYF

V: TRBV4-3
D: .
length: 15
J: TRBJ1-5
size: many
DNA: TGCGCCAGCAGCCAAGATATAGGTAGCAATCAGCCCCAGCATTTT
CDR3: CASSQDIGSNQPQHF

V: TRBV7-6
D: TRBD2
length: 19
J: TRBJ2-5
size: .
DNA: TGTGCCAGCAGCCTCCGGACTAGCGGGAGCCGAGAGTACCAAGAGACCCAGTACTTC
CDR3: CASSLRTSGSREYQETQYF

V: TRBV3-1
D: .
length: 15
J: TRBJ1-3
size: .
DNA: TGTGCCAGCAGCCAAGCGGCAGGCTCTGGAAACACCATATATTTT
CDR3: CASSQAAGSGNTIYF

V: TRBV20-1
D: .
length: 14
J: TRBJ1-4
size: few
DNA: TGCAGTGCTCTCGGGACTGCAACTAATGAAAAACTGTTTTTT
CDR3: CSALGTATNEKLFF

V: TRBV4-3
D: .
length: 15
J: TRBJ1-1
size: few
DNA: TGCGCCAGCAGCCAAGATCTGGGGAGGGCGGCTGAAGCTTTCTTT
CDR3: CASSQDLGRAAEAFF

V: TRBV7-2
D: TRBD1
length: 16
J: TRBJ2-4
size: few
DNA: TGTGCCAGCAGCCCTCGGACAGGGCTGGTTAAAAACATTCAGTACTTC
CDR3: CASSPRTGLVKNIQYF

V: TRBV4-3
D: TRBD2
length: 15
J: TRBJ2-1
size: .
DNA: TGCGCCAGCAGCCAAACTAGCGCCTTCTACAATGAGCAGTTCTTC
CDR3: CASSQTSAFYNEQFF

V: TRBV5-1
D: TRBD1
length: 16
J: TRBJ1-2
size: few
DNA: TGCGCCAGCAGCTTGACCCCGACAGGGAGAGACTATGGCTACACCTTC
CDR3: CASSLTPTGRDYGYTF

V: TRBV20-1
D: TRBD2
length: 12
J: TRBJ2-7
size: .
DNA: TGCAGTGCCAGTGGGACTAGCGGGGCCAAGTACTTC
CDR3: CSASGTSGAKYF

V: TRBV6-1
D: .
length: 13
J: TRBJ2-7
size: few
DNA: TGTGCCAGCAGCCGCGGACCTATCTACGAGCAGTACTTC
CDR3: CASSRGPIYEQYF

V: TRBV12-3/TRBV12-4
D: .
length: 12
J: TRBJ1-2
size: many
DNA: TGTGCCAGCAGCAAAGACGGATATGGCTACACCTTC
CDR3: CASSKDGYGYTF

V: TRBV4-1
D: TRBD1
length: 16
J: TRBJ1-2
size: few
DNA: TGCGCCAGCAGCCAAGATCGATCGGGACAGGGCCGTGGCTACACCTTC
CDR3: CASSQDRSGQGRGYTF

V: TRBV7-7
D: .
length: 16
J: TRBJ2-3
size: .
DNA: TGTGCTAGCAGCTTAGGCCGGGGGCCTACCACAGATACGCAGTATTTT
CDR3: CASSLGRGPTTDTQYF

V: TRBV19
D: .
length: 13
J: TRBJ1-4
size: many
DNA: TGTGCCAGTGACGACGGCCGACGGGAAAAACTGTTTTTT
CDR3: CASDDGRREKLFF

V: TRBV6-2/TRBV6-3
D: TRBD1
length: 16
J: TRBJ1-1
size: .
DNA: TGTGCCAGCAGCCACCGCAACACAGGGGCCCTCACTGAAGCTTTCTTT
CDR3: CASSHRNTGALTEAFF

V: TRBV7-9
D: .
length: 13
J: TRBJ1-4
size: .
DNA: TGTGCCAGCAGCTTCCAGGATCGTGAAAAACTGTTTTTT
CDR3: CASSFQDREKLFF

V: TRBV4-2
D: .
length: 15
J: TRBJ2-1
size: .
DNA: TGTGCCAGCAGCCAAGATCCTAGCTACTACAATGAGCAGTTCTTC
CDR3: CASSQDPSYYNEQFF

V: TRBV7-8
D: TRBD2
length: 15
J: TRBJ2-7
size: few
DNA: TGTGCCAGCAGCCCACAGTGGGGGACTATCTACGAGCAGTACTTC
CDR3: CASSPQWGTIYEQYF

V: TRBV5-1
D: TRBD2
length: 15
J: TRBJ2-1
size: .
DNA: TGCGCCAGCAGCGCGAGCGGGAGTCCCTACAATGAGCAGTTCTTC
CDR3: CASSASGSPYNEQFF

V: TRBV6-5
D: .
length: 12
J: TRBJ1-2
size: many
DNA: TGTGCCAGCAGGTCGGGGCAGGGCGGCTACACCTTC
CDR3: CASRSGQGGYTF

V: TRBV7-2
D: TRBD1
length: 16
J: TRBJ2-7
size: few
DNA: TGTGCCAGCAGCTTAGCGGGGACAGGGAACTTCTACGAGCAGTACTTC
CDR3: CASSLAGTGNFYEQYF

V: TRBV5-6
D: .
length: 15
J: TRBJ1-2
size: .
DNA: TGTGCCAGCAGCCGATGGCTAGGGATTCACTATGGCTACACCTTC
CDR3: CASSRWLGIHYGYTF

V: TRBV12-3/TRBV12-4
D: .
length: 15
J: TRBJ1-1
size: .
DNA: TGTGCCAGCAGTTTTTCCCGCCTGGGTGAGACTGAAGCTTTCTTT
CDR3: CASSFSRLGETEAFF

V: TRBV4-3
D: .
length: 16
J: TRBJ1-4
size: few
DNA: TGCGCCAGCAGCGGACTCCTGGGAGCAACTAATGAAAAACTGTTTTTT
CDR3: CASSGLLGATNEKLFF

V: TRBV5-4
D: .
length: 15
J: TRBJ1-3
size: .
DNA: TGTGCCAGCAGCTCCCAGACAGGCTCTGGAAACACCATATATTTT
CDR3: CASSSQTGSGNTIYF

V: TRBV2
D: .
length: 13
J: TRBJ1-5
size: few
DNA: TGTGCCAGCAGTGATTTTCAGTCTCAGCCCCAGCATTTT
CDR3: CASSDFQSQPQHF

V: TRBV28
D: TRBD1
length: 16
J: TRBJ1-4
size: few
DNA: TGTGCCAGCAGTTTCCTTTGGACAGGGGTTCGTGAAAAACTGTTTTTT
CDR3: CASSFLWTGVREKLFF

V: TRBV20-1
D: .
length: 22
J: TRBJ2-4
size: few
DNA: TGCAGTGCTAGAGATAGGAGGGGGGGCCGAGACGGGACCCCCATAGCCAAAAACATTCAGTACTTC
CDR3: CSARDRRGGRDGTPIAKNIQYF

V: TRBV7-9
D: .
length: 12
J: TRBJ1-4
size: few
DNA: TGTGCCAGCAGGGAGGGCAGTGAAAAACTGTTTTTT
CDR3: CASREGSEKLFF